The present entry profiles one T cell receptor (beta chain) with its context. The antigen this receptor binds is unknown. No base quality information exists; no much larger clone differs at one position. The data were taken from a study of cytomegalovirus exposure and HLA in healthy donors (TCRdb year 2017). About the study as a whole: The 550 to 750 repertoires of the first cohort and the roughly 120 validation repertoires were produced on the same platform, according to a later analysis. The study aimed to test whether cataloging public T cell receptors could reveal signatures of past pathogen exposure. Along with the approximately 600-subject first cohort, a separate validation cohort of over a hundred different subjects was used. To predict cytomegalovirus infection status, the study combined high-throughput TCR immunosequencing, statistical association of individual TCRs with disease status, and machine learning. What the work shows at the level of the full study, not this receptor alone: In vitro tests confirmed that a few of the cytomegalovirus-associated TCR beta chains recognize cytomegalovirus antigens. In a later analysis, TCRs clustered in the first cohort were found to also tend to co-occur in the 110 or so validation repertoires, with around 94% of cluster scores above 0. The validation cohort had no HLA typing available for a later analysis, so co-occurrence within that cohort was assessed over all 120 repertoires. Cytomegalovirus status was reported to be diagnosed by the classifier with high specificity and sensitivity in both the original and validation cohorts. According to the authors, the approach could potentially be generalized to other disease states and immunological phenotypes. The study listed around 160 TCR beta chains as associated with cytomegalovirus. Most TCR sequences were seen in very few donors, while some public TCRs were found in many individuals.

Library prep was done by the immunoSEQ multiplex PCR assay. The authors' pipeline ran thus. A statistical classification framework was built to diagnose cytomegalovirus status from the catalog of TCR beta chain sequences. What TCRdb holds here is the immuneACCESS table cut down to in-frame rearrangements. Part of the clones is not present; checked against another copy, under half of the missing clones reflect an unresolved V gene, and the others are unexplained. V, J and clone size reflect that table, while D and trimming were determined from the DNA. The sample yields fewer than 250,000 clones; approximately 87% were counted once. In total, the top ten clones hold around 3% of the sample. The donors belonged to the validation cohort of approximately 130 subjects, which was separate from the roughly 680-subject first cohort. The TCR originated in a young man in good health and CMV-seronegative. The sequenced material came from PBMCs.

The CDR3 reads as follows: CASSLRLAGAYEQYF. DNA sequence: TGTGCCAGCAGCTTACGACTAGCGGGAGCCTACGAGCAGTACTTC. The chain joins TRBV7-2 to TRBJ2-7, with 12 central nucleotides matching TRBD2. The CDR3 measures 15 amino acids from cysteine to phenylalanine. Only CDR3 DNA is held: 45 bases, read in frame from base 1. Sequences SGHTA (CDR1) and FQGNSA (CDR2) are obtained from the germline V gene. After removal of 2 bases from V and 2 bases from J, the junction retains 1 base not matched to a gene.